This entry lists 31 T cell receptor beta chains sequenced from one sample in a study of CXCR3-negative and CXCR3-positive naive CD8 T cells. TRB cDNA was prepared as libraries by UMI-labeled 5' RACE. TCRdb re-called the 5' RACE reads and gives one entry per CDR3 protein, without DNA. In total, the table holds 45,000 to 65,000 distinct CDR3 sequences. The specimen sequenced was naive CXCR3- CD8+ T cells from blood. Subset meaning: CD45RO-CCR7+CD27+CD95- naive CD8+ T cells lacking CXCR3 (TNR3-). These receptors came from a human donor in good health. Some clones in this sample may be carry-over from other donors' samples.

The chain carries TRBV7-8 and TRBJ2-6; there is no DNA to check the TCRdb D call of TRBD2. The V gene's germline CDR1 is SGHVS and CDR2 FQNEAQ. This CDR3 is built from 17 residues. The CDR3 is CASSPAERGLGANVLTF.

This chain joins TRBV7-2 and TRBJ2-3; with no DNA, the TCRdb D assignment of TRBD1 cannot be verified. Per germline, CDR1 SGHTA and CDR2 FQGNSA. The CDR3 totals 17 residues. This chain's CDR3 is CASSPPRDRAGADTQYF.

This chain links TRBV7-2 with TRBJ2-2; without DNA, the TCRdb call of TRBD2 cannot be checked. From germline, CDR1 is SGHTA and CDR2 FQGNSA. This CDR3 is built from 14 residues. CDR3 residues: CASSLDVGPGELFF.

The chain joins TRBV7-6 to TRBJ2-7; TCRdb calls TRBD1, which cannot be checked without DNA. CDR3 length equals 13 residues. Germline V gene sequence: CDR1 SGHVS, CDR2 FNYEAQ. The CDR3 sequence: CASSPTGGYEQYF.

The J gene is TRBJ1-5, the V gene TRBV13. The CDR3 has 12 amino acids. Germline V CDR1 and CDR2: PRHDT, FYEKMQ (reference sequence). CDR3 in amino acids: CASSLGPQPQHF. Variable domain in full (rest from reference TRBV13 and TRBJ1-5): AAGVIQSPRHLIKEKRETATLKCYPIPRHDTVYWYQQGPGQDPQFLISFYEKMQSDKGSIPDRFSAQQFSDYHSELNMSSLELGDSALYFCASSLGPQPQHFGDGTRLSIL.

This rearrangement joins TRBV11-3 to TRBJ2-1. Germline V gives CDR1 SGHNT, CDR2 YENEEA. The CDR3 has 14 residues. The CDR3 here is CASSLVAGHDEQFF. Variable domain in full (rest from reference TRBV11-3 and TRBJ2-1): EAGVVQSPRYKIIEKKQPVAFWCNPISGHNTLYWYLQNLGQGPELLIRYENEEAVDDSQLPKDRFSAERLKGVDSTLKIQPAELGDSAVYLCASSLVAGHDEQFFGPGTRLTVL.

This CDR3 is CSVWTGGNEQFF. The chain couples TRBV29-1 to TRBJ2-1; TCRdb lists TRBD1, though no DNA is available to test this call. The CDR3 covers 12 residues. Germline V gene data show CDR1 as SQVTM and CDR2 as ANQGSEA.

This sequence joins TRBV4-2 and TRBJ2-1; TCRdb reports TRBD1, a call that lacks DNA to check it against. Germline values: CDR1 LGHNA, CDR2 YNFKEQ. The CDR3 loop spans 19 amino acids. CDR3 region: CASSQEGTGGWSSYNEQFF.

The chain has TRBV29-1 and TRBJ2-7. CDR1 is SQVTM and CDR2 is ANQGSEA in the germline V gene. The CDR3 has 12 residues. This CDR3 is CSVVNLGVEQYF.

The V and J genes are TRBV6-4 and TRBJ2-2. The germline V gene encodes CDR1 MRHNA and CDR2 SNTAGT. This CDR3 region has 16 residues. The chain's CDR3 is CASSDSVISHTGELFF.

The chain links TRBV19 to TRBJ1-1; the D gene TCRdb calls, TRBD1, cannot be checked with no DNA. The length of the CDR3 is 13 residues. From germline, CDR1 is LNHDA and CDR2 SQIVND (reference sequence). The CDR3 loop is CASSIQLRGEAFF.

CDR3 sequence reads: CASSFMGGVAYEQYF. This chain connects TRBV28 to TRBJ2-7; TCRdb outputs TRBD2, but without DNA this stays unchecked. CDR3 size: 15 residues. Per the germline V gene, CDR1 is MDHEN and CDR2 is SYDVKM.

This sequence joins TRBV28 and TRBJ2-3; TCRdb picks TRBD2, but there is no DNA to check that call. This CDR3 is built from 15 residues. Germline CDR1 MDHEN, CDR2 SYDVKM. The CDR3 is CASSPWRGRGPTQYF.

The chain couples TRBV7-3 to TRBJ2-1; TCRdb reports TRBD2, a call that lacks DNA to check it against. CDR1 and CDR2 (germline): SGHTA, FQGTGA. The CDR3 spans 13 residues. CDR3 amino acids: CASSLGLAREQFF.

The J gene is TRBJ2-7, the V gene TRBV15; TCRdb returns TRBD1, unconfirmable since there is no DNA. Germline CDR1 and CDR2: LNHNV and YYDKDF (reference sequence). This CDR3 contains 11 residues. The CDR3 sequence is CATSPGYEQYF.

CDR3 amino acids: CASSVGRDNEQFF. The V call is TRBV9, the J call TRBJ2-1; no DNA is available, so the TRBD2 call from TCRdb remains unchecked. Germline CDR1 is SGDLS and CDR2 is YYNGEE. This CDR3 is 13 amino acids long.

V is TRBV20-1 and J is TRBJ2-1. The CDR3 runs to 15 residues. Per the germline V gene, CDR1 is DFQATT and CDR2 is SNEGSKA (reference sequence). CDR3 region: CSARDLVQGYNEQFF.

The chain is built from TRBV2 and TRBJ1-2; the D call from TCRdb, TRBD1, cannot be confirmed without DNA. The CDR3 is 15 residues long. The V gene's germline CDR1 is SNHLY and CDR2 FYNNEI. The CDR3 protein is CASRGASLVNYGYTF. Supplemented by reference TRBV2 and TRBJ1-2, the full variable domain reads EPEVTQTPSHQVTQMGQEVILRCVPISNHLYFYWYRQILGQKVEFLVSFYNNEISEKSEIFDDQFSVERPDGSNFTLKIRSTKLEDSAMYFCASRGASLVNYGYTFGSGTRLTVV.

This chain links TRBV19 with TRBJ2-7; the TCRdb D gene call, TRBD1, has no DNA to confirm it. The germline gives CDR1 LNHDA, CDR2 SQIVND (reference sequence). The CDR3 extends over 13 amino acids. This CDR3 reads CASSGDRDYEQYF.

This chain joins TRBV7-6 and TRBJ1-1; TCRdb returns TRBD1, unconfirmable since there is no DNA. Germline V gives CDR1 SGHVS, CDR2 FNYEAQ. The CDR3 extends over 13 amino acids. This CDR3 reads CASSSSEGGDAFF.

The rearrangement uses TRBV29-1 and TRBJ2-1; TCRdb outputs TRBD2, but without DNA this stays unchecked. The CDR3 has 13 residues. The germline gives CDR1 SQVTM, CDR2 ANQGSEA. CDR3 sequence reads: CSANPSWSNEQFF.

CDR3 protein: CASSQPGHSEAFF. The chain employs TRBV4-1 and TRBJ1-1; no DNA is available, so the TRBD1 call from TCRdb remains unchecked. The CDR3 has 13 amino acids. CDR1 and CDR2 from the germline V gene are MGHRA and YSYEKL.

The gene calls are TRBV7-2 and TRBJ1-2. Germline-derived CDR1 and CDR2 are SGHTA and FQGNSA. The CDR3 has 15 amino acids. This CDR3 is CASSLGSYANYGYTF.

The chain combines TRBV6-6 with TRBJ1-5; the D call of TRBD1 rests on TCRdb alone, since no DNA is present to check it. Germline values: CDR1 MNHNY, CDR2 SVGAGI (reference sequence). This CDR3 comprises 14 residues. The CDR3 loop reads CASSYAGGSQPQHF.

This chain uses TRBV19 with TRBJ1-1. This CDR3 has 14 residues. From germline, CDR1 is LNHDA and CDR2 SQIVND (reference sequence). The CDR3 loop reads CASRWFTGNTEAFF.

This rearrangement joins TRBV21-1 to TRBJ2-3; checking the TCRdb D call of TRBD2 is not possible without DNA. TRBV21-1 has pseudogene status. This CDR3 has 14 amino acids. This chain's CDR3 is CASTIGRVSDTQYF.

The rearrangement joins TRBV7-9 to TRBJ2-1; TCRdb gives TRBD2 as the D gene, but with no DNA this cannot be confirmed. From germline, CDR1 is SEHNR and CDR2 FQNEAQ (reference sequence). CDR3 length equals 15 residues. The CDR3: CASSLVGLQYSEQFF.

This rearrangement joins TRBV5-5 to TRBJ2-2; lacking DNA, the TRBD1 call made by TCRdb goes unchecked. CDR3 length: 15 residues. The germline gives CDR1 SGHKS, CDR2 YYEKEE (reference sequence). The CDR3 reads CASSLEPPVTGELFF.

The CDR3 region is CATDDSSGNTIYF. The V and J genes are TRBV19 and TRBJ1-3. This CDR3 spans 13 amino acids. The germline V gene has CDR1 LNHDA and CDR2 SQIVND (reference sequence). The full variable domain, its missing parts supplied by reference TRBV19 and TRBJ1-3, is DGGITQSPKYLFRKEGQNVTLSCEQNLNHDAMYWYRQDPGQGLRLIYYSQIVNDFQKGDIAEGYSVSREKKESFPLTVTSAQKNPTAFYLCATDDSSGNTIYFGEGSWLTVV.

The chain couples TRBV4-3 to TRBJ1-1; checking the TCRdb D call of TRBD1 is not possible without DNA. The CDR3 is 13 residues long. Germline CDR1 and CDR2: LGHNA and YSLEER. The CDR3 is CASSQGDSAEAFF.

The J gene is TRBJ2-3, the V gene TRBV12-3 or TRBV12-4; TCRdb picks TRBD1, but there is no DNA to check that call. The CDR3 extends over 16 amino acids. CDR3 residues: CASSPQGRYSTDTQYF.